This T cell receptor (beta chain) emerged from a study of cytomegalovirus exposure and HLA in healthy donors. Study results and caveats: Among CMV-associated TCR beta chains, most appeared HLA-restricted in a later analysis.

The PCR ran on 60 Vbeta and 13 Jbeta primers. Produced via immunoSEQ multiplex PCR; TCRdb's table is partial and in-frame only. The data hold roughly 200,000 clones, with around three quarters observed a single time. CDR3 length: 16 residues. With V trimmed by 1 base and J by 9 bases, 8 bases remained unmatched. From germline, CDR1 is LNHNV and CDR2 YYDKDF (reference sequence). On this clone itself: Its specificity is not known.

Specimen: PBMCs. The sequence came from a man aged 30 to 39 in good health and CMV-seronegative. The chain couples TRBV15 to TRBJ2-7, with 14 nucleotides matching TRBD2. CDR3 in DNA: TGTGCCACCAGCAGAGCCGGGACTAGCGGGAGTTCCGGGCAGTACTTC. This encodes CATSRAGTSGSSGQYF.